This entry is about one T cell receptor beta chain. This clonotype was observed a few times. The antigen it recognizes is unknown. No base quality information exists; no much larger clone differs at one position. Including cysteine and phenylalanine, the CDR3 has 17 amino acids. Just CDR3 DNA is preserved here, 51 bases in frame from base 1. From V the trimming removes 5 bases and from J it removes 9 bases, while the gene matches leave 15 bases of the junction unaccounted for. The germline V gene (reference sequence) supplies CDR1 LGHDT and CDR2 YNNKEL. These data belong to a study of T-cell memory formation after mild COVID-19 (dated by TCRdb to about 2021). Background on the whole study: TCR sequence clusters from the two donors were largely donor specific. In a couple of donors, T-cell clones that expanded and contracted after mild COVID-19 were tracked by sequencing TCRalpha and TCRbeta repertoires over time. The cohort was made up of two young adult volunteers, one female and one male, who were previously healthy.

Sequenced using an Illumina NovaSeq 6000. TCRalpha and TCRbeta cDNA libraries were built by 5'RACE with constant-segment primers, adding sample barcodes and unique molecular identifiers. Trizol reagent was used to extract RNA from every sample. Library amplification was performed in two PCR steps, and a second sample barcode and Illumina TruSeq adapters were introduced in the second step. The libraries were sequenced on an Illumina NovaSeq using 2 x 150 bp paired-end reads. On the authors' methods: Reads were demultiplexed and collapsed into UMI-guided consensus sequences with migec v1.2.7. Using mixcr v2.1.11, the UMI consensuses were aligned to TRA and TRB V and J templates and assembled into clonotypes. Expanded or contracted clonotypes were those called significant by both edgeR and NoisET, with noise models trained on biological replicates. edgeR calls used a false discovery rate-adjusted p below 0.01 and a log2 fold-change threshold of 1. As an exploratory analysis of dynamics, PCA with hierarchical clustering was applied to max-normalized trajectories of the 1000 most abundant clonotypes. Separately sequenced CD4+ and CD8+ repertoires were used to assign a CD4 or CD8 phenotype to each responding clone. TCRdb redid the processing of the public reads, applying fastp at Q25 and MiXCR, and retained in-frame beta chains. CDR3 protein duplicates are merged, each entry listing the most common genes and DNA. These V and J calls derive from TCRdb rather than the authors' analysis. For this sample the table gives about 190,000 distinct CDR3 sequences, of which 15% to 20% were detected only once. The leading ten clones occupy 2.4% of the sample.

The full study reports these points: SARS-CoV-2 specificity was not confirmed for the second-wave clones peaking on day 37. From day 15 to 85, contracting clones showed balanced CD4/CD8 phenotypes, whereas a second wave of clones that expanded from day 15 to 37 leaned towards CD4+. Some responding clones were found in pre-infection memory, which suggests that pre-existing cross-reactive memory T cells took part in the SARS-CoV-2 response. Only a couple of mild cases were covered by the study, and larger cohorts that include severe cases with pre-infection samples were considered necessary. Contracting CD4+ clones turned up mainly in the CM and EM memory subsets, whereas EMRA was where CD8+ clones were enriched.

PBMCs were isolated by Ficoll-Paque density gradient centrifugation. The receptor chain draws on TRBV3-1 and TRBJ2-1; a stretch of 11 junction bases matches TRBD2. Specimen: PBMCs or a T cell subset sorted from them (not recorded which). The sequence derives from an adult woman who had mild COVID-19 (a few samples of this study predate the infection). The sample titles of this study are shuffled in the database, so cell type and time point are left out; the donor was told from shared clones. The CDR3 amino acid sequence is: CASSYYPGLAVLGEQFF. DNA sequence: TGTGCCAGCAGCTACTATCCGGGACTAGCGGTGTTAGGTGAGCAGTTCTTC.